The entry below gives a single TCR beta chain sequence along with its context. Different DNA sequences within this sample yield the same CDR3. PCR was performed using 60 Vbeta and 13 Jbeta primers. Libraries were prepared by immunoSEQ multiplex PCR; TCRdb keeps only in-frame clonotypes and omits some of them. Here the sample spans 250,000 to 300,000 clones, 84% being singletons. The record originates from a study of cytomegalovirus exposure and HLA in healthy donors. CDR3 length: 15 amino acids. Looked up from germline, CDR1 is SGHTA and CDR2 is FQGNSA. Trimming took 0 bases from V and 0 from J, leaving 3 bases between them.

The receptor was isolated from a middle-aged woman in good health and CMV-seropositive. The sequencing sample was made of PBMCs. The chain joins TRBV7-2 to TRBJ2-6; D not certain. For the CDR3, the DNA is TGTGCCAGCAGCTTAGCCAGCTCTGGGGCCAACGTCCTGACTTTC. This codes for CASSLASSGANVLTF.